Only one count was recorded for the clone carrying this TCR beta chain. Antigen specificity is unknown. Germline V gives CDR1 SQVTM, CDR2 ANQGSEA. Trimming pared 7 bases from V and 5 bases from J, leaving 20 bases between. The CDR3 spans 14 residues. MiXCR, run by TCRdb on the reads, gives a single entry per CDR3 protein. The repertoire holds 400,000 to 600,000 distinct CDR3 sequences, under 55% seen once, with around 45% in the top ten. The sample is drawn from a study of T cell repertoires in cytomegalovirus infection. The sample was cultured PBMCs, taken from culture after CMV antigen stimulation. This chain uses TRBV29-1 with TRBJ1-1; a possible D gene is TRBD1 (5 bases). The receptor was isolated from a human donor in good health (CMV status not recorded). Some clones in this sample may be carry-over from other donors' samples. CDR3 sequence: CSGKRGGVGTEAFF. The CDR3 bases are TGCAGCGGGAAAAGGGGCGGGGTAGGGACTGAAGCTTTCTTT.